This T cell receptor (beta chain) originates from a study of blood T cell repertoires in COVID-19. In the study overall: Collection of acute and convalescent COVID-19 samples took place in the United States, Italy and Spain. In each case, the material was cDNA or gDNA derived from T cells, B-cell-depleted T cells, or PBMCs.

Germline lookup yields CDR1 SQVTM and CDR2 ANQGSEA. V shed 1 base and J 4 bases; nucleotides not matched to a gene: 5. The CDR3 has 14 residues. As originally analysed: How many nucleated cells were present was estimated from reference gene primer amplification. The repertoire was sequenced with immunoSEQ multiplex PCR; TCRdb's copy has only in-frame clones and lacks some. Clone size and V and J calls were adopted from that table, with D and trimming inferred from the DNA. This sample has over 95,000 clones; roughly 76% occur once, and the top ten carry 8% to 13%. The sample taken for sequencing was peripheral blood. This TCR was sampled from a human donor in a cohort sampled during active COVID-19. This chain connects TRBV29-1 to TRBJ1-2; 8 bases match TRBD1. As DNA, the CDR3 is TGCAGCGTTGAAGGGGCCAGGGGGCTCTATGGCTACACCTTC. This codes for CSVEGARGLYGYTF.